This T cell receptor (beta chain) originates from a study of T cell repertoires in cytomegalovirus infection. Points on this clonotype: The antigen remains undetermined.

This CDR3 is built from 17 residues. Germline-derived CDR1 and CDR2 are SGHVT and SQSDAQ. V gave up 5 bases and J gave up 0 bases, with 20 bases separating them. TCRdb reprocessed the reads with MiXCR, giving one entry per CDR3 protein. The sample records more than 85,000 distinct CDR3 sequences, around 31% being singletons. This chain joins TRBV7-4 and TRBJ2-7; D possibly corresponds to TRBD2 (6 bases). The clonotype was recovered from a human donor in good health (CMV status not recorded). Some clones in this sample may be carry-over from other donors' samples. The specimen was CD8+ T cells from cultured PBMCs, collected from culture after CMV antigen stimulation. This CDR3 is CASSPREGWQGSYEQYF. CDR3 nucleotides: TGTGCCAGCAGCCCGCGGGAAGGTTGGCAGGGCTCCTACGAGCAGTACTTC.